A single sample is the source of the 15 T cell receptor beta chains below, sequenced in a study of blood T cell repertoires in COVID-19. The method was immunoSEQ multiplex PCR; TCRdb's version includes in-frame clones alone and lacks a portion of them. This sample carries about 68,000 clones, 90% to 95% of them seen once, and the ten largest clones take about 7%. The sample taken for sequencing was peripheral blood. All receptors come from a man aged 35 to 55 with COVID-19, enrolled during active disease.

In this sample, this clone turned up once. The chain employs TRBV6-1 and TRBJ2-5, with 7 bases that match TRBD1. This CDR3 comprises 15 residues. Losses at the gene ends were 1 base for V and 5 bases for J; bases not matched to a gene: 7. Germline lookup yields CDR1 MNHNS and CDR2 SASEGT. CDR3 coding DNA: TGTGCCAGCAGTGAAGACAACAGGGGATTCGAGACCCAGTACTTC. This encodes CASSEDNRGFETQYF.

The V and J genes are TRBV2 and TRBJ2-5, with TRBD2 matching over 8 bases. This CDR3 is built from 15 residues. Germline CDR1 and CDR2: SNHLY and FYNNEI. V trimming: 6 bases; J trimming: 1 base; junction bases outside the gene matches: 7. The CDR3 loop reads CASSPFTSGQETQYF. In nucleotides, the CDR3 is TGTGCCAGCAGCCCGTTCACTAGCGGCCAAGAGACCCAGTACTTC.

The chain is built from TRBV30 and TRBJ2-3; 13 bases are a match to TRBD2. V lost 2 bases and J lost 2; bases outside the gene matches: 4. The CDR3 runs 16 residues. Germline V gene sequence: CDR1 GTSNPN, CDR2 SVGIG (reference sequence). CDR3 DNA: TGTGCCTGGAGTCCGGGACTAGCGGGGTACACAGATACGCAGTATTTT. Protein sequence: CAWSPGLAGYTDTQYF.

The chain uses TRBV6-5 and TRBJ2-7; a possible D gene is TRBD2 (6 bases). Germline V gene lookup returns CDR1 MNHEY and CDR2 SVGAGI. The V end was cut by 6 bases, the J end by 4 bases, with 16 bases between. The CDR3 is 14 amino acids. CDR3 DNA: TGTGCCAGCAGCCCGGACTCTCGGGGGTACGAGCAGTACTTC. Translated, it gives CASSPDSRGYEQYF.

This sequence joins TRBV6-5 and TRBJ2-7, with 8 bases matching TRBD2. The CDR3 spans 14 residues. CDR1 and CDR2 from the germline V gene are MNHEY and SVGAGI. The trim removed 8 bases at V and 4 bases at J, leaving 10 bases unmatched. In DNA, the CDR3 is TGTGCCAGCGAAGACGGGAGGGCGAGGTACGAGCAGTACTTC. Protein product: CASEDGRARYEQYF.

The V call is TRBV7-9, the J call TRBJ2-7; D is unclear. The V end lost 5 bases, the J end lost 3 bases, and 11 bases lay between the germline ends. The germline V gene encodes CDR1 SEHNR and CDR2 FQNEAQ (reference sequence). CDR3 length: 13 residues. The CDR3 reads CASSLKENYEQYF. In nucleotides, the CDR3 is TGTGCCAGCAGCCTAAAGGAGAACTACGAGCAGTACTTC.

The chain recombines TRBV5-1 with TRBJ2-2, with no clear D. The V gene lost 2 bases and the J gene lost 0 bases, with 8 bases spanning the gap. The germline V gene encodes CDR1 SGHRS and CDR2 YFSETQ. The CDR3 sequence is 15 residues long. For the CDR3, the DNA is TGCGCCAGCAGCTTCGACGGAGCGAACACCGGGGAGCTGTTTTTT. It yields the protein CASSFDGANTGELFF.

CDR3 sequence (DNA): TGTGCCAGCAGCCTTCGGACAGGAGTGGGGGGTTCACCCCTCCACTTT. This sequence encodes CASSLRTGVGGSPLHF. The gene calls are TRBV7-9 and TRBJ1-6; 7 positions agree with TRBD1. CDR1 SEHNR and CDR2 FQNEAQ come from the germline V gene (reference sequence). The CDR3 runs 16 residues. The ends lost 5 bases at V and 9 bases at J; junction bases unmatched: 13.

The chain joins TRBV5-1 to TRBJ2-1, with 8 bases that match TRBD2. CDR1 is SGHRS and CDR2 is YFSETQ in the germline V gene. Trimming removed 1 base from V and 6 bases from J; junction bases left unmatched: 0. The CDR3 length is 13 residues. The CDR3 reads CASSLRGGNEQFF. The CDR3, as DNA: TGCGCCAGCAGCTTGCGGGGGGGCAATGAGCAGTTCTTC. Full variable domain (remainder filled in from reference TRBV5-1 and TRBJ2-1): KAGVTQTPRYLIKTRGQQVTLSCSPISGHRSVSWYQQTPGQGLQFLFEYFSETQRNKGNFPGRFSGRQFSNSRSEMNVSTLELGDSALYLCASSLRGGNEQFFGPGTRLTVL.

The CDR3 sequence: CASSVATGYHTEAFF. As DNA, the CDR3 is TGTGCCAGCAGCGTCGCTACGGGGTACCACACTGAAGCTTTCTTT. V usage is TRBV7-2 and J usage is TRBJ1-1; D remains unclear. Trimming shortened V by 5 bases and J by 3 bases, and 16 bases separated the two germline ends. This CDR3 has 15 residues. CDR1 is SGHTA and CDR2 is FQGNSA in the germline V gene. Using reference TRBV7-2 and TRBJ1-1 for the parts outside the CDR3, the full variable domain is GAGVSQSPSNKVTEKGKDVELRCDPISGHTALYWYRQSLGQGLEFLIYFQGNSAPDKSGLPSDRFSAERTGGSVSTLTIQRTQQEDSAVYLCASSVATGYHTEAFFGQGTRLTVV.

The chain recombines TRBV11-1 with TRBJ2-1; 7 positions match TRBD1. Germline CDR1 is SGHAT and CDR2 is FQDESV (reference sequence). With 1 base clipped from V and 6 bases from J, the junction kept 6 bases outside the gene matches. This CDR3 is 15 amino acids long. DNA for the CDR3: TGTGCCAGCAGCTTAGGTCCGGGACAGATCAATGAGCAGTTCTTC. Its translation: CASSLGPGQINEQFF.

DNA for the CDR3: TGCGCCAGCAGCTTTCCAGGTACAGGGTACGACACCGGGGAGCTGTTTTTT. This encodes CASSFPGTGYDTGELFF. The gene calls are TRBV5-1 and TRBJ2-2; weak D call: TRBD1 (6 bases). Germline CDR1 SGHRS, CDR2 YFSETQ. The CDR3 sequence is 17 residues long. V shed 2 bases and J shed 3 bases, with 17 bases lying between them.

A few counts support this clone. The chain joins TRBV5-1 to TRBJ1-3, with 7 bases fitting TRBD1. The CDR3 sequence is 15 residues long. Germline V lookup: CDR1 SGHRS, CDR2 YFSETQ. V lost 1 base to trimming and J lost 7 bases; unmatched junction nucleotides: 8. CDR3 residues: CASSLSGGAGNTIYF. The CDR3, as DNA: TGCGCCAGCAGCTTGTCAGGGGGTGCCGGGAACACCATATATTTT.

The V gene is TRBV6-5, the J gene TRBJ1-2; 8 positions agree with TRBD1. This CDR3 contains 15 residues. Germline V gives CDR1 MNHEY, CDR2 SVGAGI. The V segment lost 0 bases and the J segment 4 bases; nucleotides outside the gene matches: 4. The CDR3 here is CASSYSRGHPYGYTF. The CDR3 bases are TGTGCCAGCAGTTACTCCAGGGGGCATCCCTATGGCTACACCTTC.

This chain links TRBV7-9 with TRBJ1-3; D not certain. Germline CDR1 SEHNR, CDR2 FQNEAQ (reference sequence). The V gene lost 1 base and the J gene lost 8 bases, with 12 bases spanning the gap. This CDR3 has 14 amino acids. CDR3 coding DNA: TGTGCCAGCAGCTTAGTGAGTGTGCGGGACACCATATATTTT. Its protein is CASSLVSVRDTIYF.